The sequence of this T cell receptor (beta chain) was determined in a study of T cell responses to AZD1222 COVID-19 vaccine (dated by TCRdb to about 2021). The study in broad terms: TCR sequencing was performed for 233 trial participants, of whom about 200 were given two doses of AZD1222 and around 25 were given two doses of MenACWY control vaccine. Enrollment into the trials was organized by age into subgroups of 18-55, 56-69 and 70-plus years, and those subgroups contained around 150, 28 and 57 TCR-sequenced participants, respectively. The paper as a whole reports these results and caveats: No day 14 peak-response samples were available, so repertoires were characterized only after the peak T cell response. Only 5 to 7 AZD1222 recipients were SARS-CoV-2 seropositive at baseline, limiting conclusions about previously exposed vaccinees. Spike-specific TCR breadth and depth rose significantly after two AZD1222 doses compared with day 0 and with MenACWY recipients. Participants were mostly white British, with more females than males. The authors suggested clonal diversity may have been underestimated. In the small 56-69-year group, the increase in depth fell short of significance, most likely because of low power. The whole spike protein was spanned by vaccine-associated CD4 TCRs, and dominant responses were seen in regions 160-218 and 743-854. Reportedly, almost half of the unique spike-specific TCRs recognized epitopes lying outside the regions that are mutated in the B.1.351 and B.1.1.7 variants.

There are 14 amino acids in the CDR3, from cysteine to phenylalanine inclusive. The CDR3 DNA has 42 bases and is translated from base 1. Taken from the germline V gene (reference sequence), the CDR1 and CDR2 loops are LNHDA and SQIVND. For this chain, trimming is 6 bases at the V end and 4 bases at the J end, and the number of junction bases without a gene match is 8. A note on this clone: Its antigen is still unknown. Base qualities are missing; no much larger clone stands one base away.

The meaning of the sample's time point label: about 28 days (+/-7) after the second vaccine dose. AZD1222 recipients with second doses at about 4 weeks or about 12 weeks were pooled, because spike-specific TCR depth and breadth did not differ between schedules. The vaccinee samples were drawn from two UK trials, COV001 and COV002, one of which was a single-blind randomized controlled phase 2/3 trial testing AZD1222 (ChAdOx1 nCoV-19) in healthy adults. Trial participant PBMC samples were collected at day 0 and day 28 after the second dose for TCRbeta chain sequencing. The CDR3 regions of human TCRbeta chains were analyzed by immunosequencing. The original methods were these. TCRs in the repertoires were matched against a reference library of SARS-CoV-2-specific TCRs that had been generated with the MIRA antigen-specificity platform. Breadth meant the fraction of unique TCRs that were SARS-CoV-2-associated, whereas depth meant the fraction of total T cells that were SARS-CoV-2-associated. Using the MIRA data, each spike-specific TCR was assigned both to the spike region to which the TCR was reactive and to a CD4 or CD8 class. Log10-transformed breadth and depth values were compared by one-way ANOVA with Sidak's multiple comparisons tests. TCRdb holds this immuneACCESS table with in-frame rearrangements only. Some clones are missing; in checked studies, unresolved V genes explain under half, and the rest has no known cause. That table gives V, J and clone size, and the DNA gave D and trimming. In all, the sample holds tens of thousands of clones, and 80% to 95% of those were seen once. The ten largest clones capture around 8.4% of the sample.

The starting material was peripheral blood, obtained 28 days after the second AZD1222 dose. This receptor chain uses TRBV19 and TRBJ1-1, with 7 bases matching TRBD1. This receptor was taken from an adult who received the AZD1222 COVID-19 vaccine. The base sequence is TGTGCCAGTAGGACACAGGGGTATGGCACTGAAGCTTTCTTT. This yields the protein CASRTQGYGTEAFF.